A single sample is the source of the 2 T cell receptor beta chains below, sequenced in a study of identical twins. MiXCR, run by TCRdb on the 5' RACE reads, gives a single entry per CDR3 protein. The table shows hundreds of thousands of distinct CDR3 sequences, with around 6% occurring only once. Sequencing used naive T cells sorted from blood. These receptors originate from a man younger than 35 in good health.

This clonotype appeared a few times. The rearrangement uses TRBV7-9 and TRBJ2-4, with D possibly being TRBD1 (5 bases). CDR1 SEHNR and CDR2 FQNEAQ come from the germline V gene (reference sequence). V lost 2 bases and J lost 0, with 11 bases in between. The CDR3 loop spans 16 amino acids. CDR3 DNA: TGTGCCAGCAGCTTAACCAGGGTTGAAGCCAAAAACATTCAGTACTTC. Translated, it gives CASSLTRVEAKNIQYF.

There are many counts of this clonotype. The junction departs from germline at one end; a sequencing error may be responsible. This chain links TRBV4-1 with TRBJ2-1; TRBD2 matches at 9 bases. Germline values: CDR1 MGHRA, CDR2 YSYEKL. The CDR3 has 17 residues. CDR3 in amino acids: CASSQDLGVSGGRAAVF. The CDR3 nucleotides are TGCGCCAGCAGCCAAGACCTAGGGGTGAGCGGCGGGAGGGCCGCGGTCTTC.